These T cell receptor beta chains were read from a single sample in a study of beta chain features in type 1 diabetes. Using immunoSEQ multiplex PCR, the repertoire was profiled, and TCRdb retains in-frame clones only, with some absent. The sample includes hundreds of thousands of clones, around 16% of them seen just once. Sample: naive CD4+ T cells from blood. The receptors were sampled from a man younger than 35 in good health. CDR3s include the opening cysteine and the closing phenylalanine or tryptophan. The order of the fields is J gene, V gene, CDR3 length, CDR3 protein.

TRBJ1-5,TRBV2,14,CASNNGAGAQPQHF
TRBJ2-3,TRBV19,14,CASSMADSTDTQYF
TRBJ2-5,TRBV2,15,CASSEQGLDQETQYF
TRBJ2-7,TRBV28,13,CASSFLLHYDQYF
TRBJ2-5,TRBV27,15,CASSLESAGKETQYF
TRBJ2-7,TRBV29-1,13,CSVEPDRGREQYF
TRBJ1-2,TRBV2,12,CASSNSNYGYTF
TRBJ2-3,TRBV7-3,17,CASSLRGSGSGTDTQYF
TRBJ1-1,TRBV9,14,CASSVLGTNTEAFF
TRBJ2-7,TRBV29-1,12,CSVEEGAGEQYF
TRBJ2-6,TRBV4-1,14,CASSQVAGANVLTF
TRBJ1-1,TRBV4-2,15,CASSQDSGGVTEAFF
TRBJ2-1,TRBV7-6,20,CASSPLSSGRAEVFYNEQFF
TRBJ2-7,TRBV29-1,13,CSVAGTPPYEQYF
TRBJ1-5,TRBV7-9,15,CASSQDGLSNQPQHF
TRBJ2-3,TRBV28,14,CASGRSQATDTQYF
TRBJ2-7,TRBV11-2,14,CASSLDRGAYEQYF
TRBJ2-7,TRBV9,14,CASSPHHQTYEQYF
TRBJ1-4,TRBV28,15,CASSLSGSTNEKLFF
TRBJ2-3,TRBV14,17,CASSDKKRSAATDTQYF
TRBJ2-7,TRBV5-6,11,CASSLHREQYF
TRBJ1-6,TRBV18,15,CASSPKDRGNSPLHF
TRBJ1-2,TRBV28,14,CASSFEPGRRSYTF
TRBJ1-2,TRBV7-2,13,CASSSGGYYGYTF
TRBJ2-7,TRBV14,13,CASSRGPSYEQYF
TRBJ1-2,TRBV2,16,CASSDAGAGTNYGYTF
TRBJ1-3,TRBV7-2,15,CASSPGERSGNTIYF
TRBJ1-1,TRBV19,14,CASRYSGGNTEAFF
TRBJ2-3,TRBV4-1,16,CASSQGGRGLTDTQYF
TRBJ2-7,TRBV20-1,11,CSARLAYEQYF
TRBJ1-2,TRBV28,13,CASRSDINYGYTF
TRBJ2-7,TRBV2,18,CASSERGLAGESRIEQYF